This T cell receptor (beta chain) was identified during a study of T cells after yellow fever vaccination. Researchers made TCR cDNA using 5'RACE template switching, and this step added a universal primer site and UMIs. TCRdb processed the 5' RACE reads anew with MiXCR; each CDR3 protein has one entry. There are hundreds of thousands of distinct CDR3 sequences in the sample; roughly 20% occur only once, and roughly a sixth lies in the top ten. Study observations and caveats: The study noted that FACS-sorted repertoires could contain abundant clonotypes contaminating from the bulk population.

This clonotype was seen only a few times. What it recognizes is unknown. The ends were cut back, 2 bases at V and 1 base at J, with 6 bases in the middle. The CDR3 covers 14 residues. CDR1 is LGHNT, CDR2 FRNRAP, per germline. This receptor was obtained from a man younger than 35 who received the YFV17D yellow fever vaccine. The sequencing used PBMCs, collected before the yellow fever booster vaccination. The chain joins TRBV12-5 to TRBJ1-3; D unclear. The CDR3 spells CASGLTASGNTIYF. CDR3 in DNA: TGTGCTAGTGGTTTGACAGCTTCTGGAAACACCATATATTTT. The entire variable domain, with the rest obtained from reference TRBV12-5 and TRBJ1-3, is as follows: DARVTQTPRHKVTEMGQEVTMRCQPILGHNTVFWYRQTMMQGLELLAYFRNRAPLDDSGMPKDRFSAEMPDATLATLKIQPSEPRDSAVYFCASGLTASGNTIYFGEGSWLTVV.